The 29 T cell receptor beta chains listed next were all sequenced from one sample in a study of metastatic and nonmetastatic thyroid tumors. TCRdb redid the clone calls on the PCR reads using MiXCR. The sample lists 30,000 to 40,000 clones; over 15% were seen once. Every patient was untreated before thyroid surgery. What was sequenced was blood. The source is a male donor with papillary thyroid cancer or a benign thyroid nodule (not recorded which). Some clones in this sample may be carry-over from other donors' samples.

V is TRBV2 and J is TRBJ2-7; 10 nucleotides match TRBD2. Germline assignment: CDR1 SNHLY and CDR2 FYNNEI. There are 13 residues in the CDR3. The V segment lost 6 bases and the J segment 4 bases; nucleotides outside the gene matches: 3. DNA for the CDR3: TGTGCCAGCAGGGGACTAGCGAATTACGAGCAGTACTTC. It specifies CASRGLANYEQYF.

The chain combines TRBV6-1 with TRBJ2-5; 8 nucleotides agree with TRBD1. Gene TRBJ2-1 matches the end of the DNA better, so the J call may be wrong. The germline V gene encodes CDR1 MNHNS and CDR2 SASEGT. This CDR3 has 14 amino acids. The CDR3 nucleotides read TGTGCCAGCAGCAGGCAGGGGGCGCGTAATGAGCAGTTCTTC. It encodes CASSRQGARNEQFF.

The table lists this clone with many counts. The chain is built from TRBV24-1 and TRBJ1-3; D might be TRBD1 (5 bases). This CDR3 spans 15 amino acids. V gave up 3 bases and J gave up 0 bases, with 8 bases separating them. Germline lookup yields CDR1 KGHDR and CDR2 SFDVKD. CDR3 DNA sequence: TGTGCCACCAGTGATGGAACAGGCTCTGGAAACACCATATATTTT. Translated, it gives CATSDGTGSGNTIYF.

There are many counts of this clone. The DNA for the CDR3 is TGCGCCAGCAGCTTAGACAAGATATCCTACGAGCAGTACTTC. Its translation is CASSLDKISYEQYF. This rearrangement joins TRBV5-1 to TRBJ2-7; the D is unclear. CDR1 and CDR2 from the germline V gene are SGHRS and YFSETQ. V shed 2 bases and J shed 1 base, with 10 bases lying between them. The CDR3 consists of 14 residues.

Details on this clone: Compared with germline, one end of the junction differs, possibly owing to a read error. V usage is TRBV19 and J usage is TRBJ2-2; D call uncertain. The CDR3 consists of 11 residues. Germline V gives CDR1 LNHDA, CDR2 SQIVND (reference sequence). The CDR3 DNA reads TGTCCCAGTAGTTTACCAGGGGAGCTGTTTTTT. As protein: CPSSLPGELFF.

This clone came up many times. V gene TRBV5-1 combines with J gene TRBJ1-2; D unclear. Looked up from germline, CDR1 is SGHRS and CDR2 is YFSETQ. V was trimmed by 5 bases and J by 8 bases, leaving 10 bases between them. CDR3 length equals 11 residues. The CDR3 region is CASRHAEGYTF. CDR3 DNA: TGCGCCAGCAGGCATGCGGAAGGCTACACCTTC.

The table lists this clone with many counts. The J gene is TRBJ1-5, the V gene TRBV7-8; D is possibly TRBD1 (6 bases). The germline V gene has CDR1 SGHVS and CDR2 FQNEAQ. Trimming took off 5 bases at V and 5 bases at J, with 10 bases between the two ends. This CDR3 region has 13 residues. CDR3 in amino acids: CASSADRYQPQHF. DNA of the CDR3: TGTGCCAGCAGCGCCGACAGGTATCAGCCCCAGCATTTT.

The chain joins TRBV12-3 or TRBV12-4 to TRBJ1-2; no clear D gene. V was cut by 3 bases and J by 5 bases, with 10 bases left in between. CDR3 size: 13 residues. The CDR3 reads CASSLAGGYGYTF. The CDR3 DNA sequence: TGTGCCAGCAGTTTGGCGGGAGGTTATGGCTACACCTTC.

Points on this clone: This is likely a read error, given that the CDR3 carries no conserved phenylalanine or tryptophan at its end. V and J are TRBV28 and TRBJ1-6; 10 nucleotides match TRBD1. This CDR3 spans 16 amino acids. From germline, CDR1 is MDHEN and CDR2 SYDVKM. The CDR3 here is CASSRDRGSCNSPLHL. For the CDR3, the DNA is TGTGCCAGCAGTCGGGACAGGGGTTCCTGTAATTCACCCCTCCACCTT.

DNA of the CDR3: TGTGCCAGTAGTACCTCCTGGGCGGGAAGCTACAATGAGCAGTTCTTC. This translates into CASSTSWAGSYNEQFF. The chain is built from TRBV19 and TRBJ2-1, with a tentative D call TRBD2 (6 bases). This CDR3 contains 16 residues. Germline CDR1 reads LNHDA; CDR2 reads SQIVND (reference sequence). The V gene lost 4 bases and the J gene lost 3 bases, with 16 bases spanning the gap.

This clone is labeled as medium-sized. This chain links TRBV28 with TRBJ1-2; D unresolved. The CDR3 extends over 13 amino acids. V lost 3 bases to trimming and J lost 2 bases, with 7 bases between them. Germline loops: CDR1 MDHEN, CDR2 SYDVKM. CDR3: CASSLVFNYGYTF. Written as DNA, the CDR3 is TGTGCCAGCAGTTTGGTGTTCAACTATGGCTACACCTTC.

This clone has ten or more counts. The chain combines TRBV28 with TRBJ2-5; 9 bases are a match to TRBD2. Germline V CDR1 and CDR2: MDHEN, SYDVKM. J was trimmed by 5 bases and V by 4 bases; bases with no gene match: 11. The CDR3 is 16 amino acids. CDR3 nucleotides: TGTGCCAGCAGTTCGCCTAGCGGGGCCCTCCAGGAGACCCAGTACTTC. Translation: CASSSPSGALQETQYF.

This clone was counted at least ten times. This chain uses TRBV2 with TRBJ2-2; possible D gene TRBD2, 5 bases. Germline V gene sequence: CDR1 SNHLY, CDR2 FYNNEI. The CDR3 is made up of 15 amino acids. Trimming took 5 bases from V and 5 from J, leaving 15 bases between them. The CDR3 sequence: CASSWTPLGTGELFF. Here the CDR3 DNA reads TGTGCCAGCAGTTGGACTCCGTTAGGGACCGGGGAGCTGTTTTTT. Based on the CDR3 plus reference TRBV2 and TRBJ2-2, the full variable domain is EPEVTQTPSHQVTQMGQEVILRCVPISNHLYFYWYRQILGQKVEFLVSFYNNEISEKSEIFDDQFSVERPDGSNFTLKIRSTKLEDSAMYFCASSWTPLGTGELFFGEGSRLTVL.

The CDR3 here is CASSNGQGSNGYTF. CDR3 nucleotides: TGTGCCAGCAGCAACGGACAGGGGTCGAATGGCTACACCTTC. The rearrangement uses TRBV12-3 or TRBV12-4 and TRBJ1-2; 9 bases align to TRBD1. The V segment lost 6 bases and the J segment 6 bases; nucleotides outside the gene matches: 8. The CDR3 consists of 14 residues.

This clone was picked up many times. The chain's CDR3 is CASSSTPRGQGDYTF. The CDR3 region has the DNA TGTGCCAGCAGCTCGACCCCCCGAGGACAGGGGGACTACACCTTC. The J gene is TRBJ1-2, the V gene TRBV11-2; 10 nucleotides align to TRBD1. J was trimmed by 10 bases and V by 4 bases; bases with no gene match: 12. The germline CDR1 and CDR2 sequences are SGHAT and FQNNGV. CDR3 length equals 15 residues. Together with reference TRBV11-2 and TRBJ1-2, the CDR3 gives the full variable domain: EAGVAQSPRYKIIEKRQSVAFWCNPISGHATLYWYQQILGQGPKLLIQFQNNGVVDDSQLPKDRFSAERLKGVDSTLKIQPAKLEDSAVYLCASSSTPRGQGDYTFGSGTRLTVV.

This clone was detected many times. The chain links TRBV15 to TRBJ1-2; 9 bases align to TRBD1. Germline lookup yields CDR1 LNHNV and CDR2 YYDKDF (reference sequence). Trimming cost V 1 base and J 5 bases; bases outside gene matches: 11. The CDR3 extends over 17 amino acids. CDR3 in amino acids: CATSRASRTGDGYGYTF. CDR3 in DNA: TGTGCCACCAGCAGAGCCTCGCGGACAGGGGATGGGTATGGCTACACCTTC.

The table lists this clone with a few counts. The rearrangement uses TRBV19 and TRBJ2-1; 11 nucleotides match TRBD2. The CDR3 runs 13 residues. Germline V gene sequence: CDR1 LNHDA, CDR2 SQIVND (reference sequence). J lost 9 bases, V lost 5 bases, and 3 bases had no gene match. CDR3 bases: TGTGCCAGTAGTTTCGGGACTAGCGGTGAGCAGTTCTTC. Translated, it gives CASSFGTSGEQFF.

The table lists this clone with many counts. The chain uses TRBV18 and TRBJ1-4, with 7 bases lining up with TRBD1. From germline, CDR1 is KGHSH and CDR2 LQKENI. V lost 4 bases, J lost 0 bases, and 2 bases stayed unmatched. The CDR3 consists of 15 residues. DNA of the CDR3: TGTGCCAGCTCACGAGGGACAGCAACTAATGAAAAACTGTTTTTT. Amino acid sequence: CASSRGTATNEKLFF.

This clone showed up many times. The chain is built from TRBV30 and TRBJ2-3, with TRBD2 matching over 9 bases. After removal of 3 bases from V and 2 bases from J, the junction contained 6 bases not matched to a gene. This CDR3 is built from 15 residues. Germline CDR1 GTSNPN, CDR2 SVGIG (reference sequence). Written as DNA, the CDR3 is TGTGCCTGGAGCCAGAGACTAGCGGACACAGATACGCAGTATTTT. Protein sequence: CAWSQRLADTDTQYF. Looking up the rest from reference TRBV30 and TRBJ2-3 gives the full variable domain: SQTIHQWPATLVQPVGSPLSLECTVEGTSNPNLYWYRQAAGRGLQLLFYSVGIGQISSEVPQNLSASRPQDRQFILSSKKLLLSDSGFYLCAWSQRLADTDTQYFGPGTRLTVL.

This clone was detected ten times or more. This may be a read error, as it is one base from a much larger clone. The chain links TRBV14 to TRBJ1-3, with TRBD1 as a possible D gene (5 bases). The V and J ends lost 1 base and 1 base respectively, with 14 bases between them. Germline CDR1 SGHDN, CDR2 FVKESK. This CDR3 is 17 amino acids long. The CDR3 loop reads CASSQAGTGESGNTIYF. The CDR3 nucleotides are TGTGCCAGCAGCCAAGCGGGAACAGGAGAATCTGGAAACACCATATATTTT.

CDR3 bases: TGTGCCAGCAGCGTACACTGTCCCACAGATACGCAGTATTTT. Translation gives CASSVHCPTDTQYF. V is TRBV28 and J is TRBJ2-3; the D is unclear. The CDR3 sequence is 14 residues long. The V gene lost 6 bases and the J gene lost 2 bases, with 12 bases spanning the gap. Germline V gene lookup returns CDR1 MDHEN and CDR2 SYDVKM. Filled out from reference TRBV28 and TRBJ2-3, the complete variable domain reads DVKVTQSSRYLVKRTGEKVFLECVQDMDHENMFWYRQDPGLGLRLIYFSYDVKMKEKGDIPEGYSVSREKKERFSLILESASTNQTSMYLCASSVHCPTDTQYFGPGTRLTVL.

This clone was recorded at least ten times. The rearrangement uses TRBV2 and TRBJ1-1; D is undetermined. The ends were cut back, 10 bases at V and 0 bases at J, with 12 bases in the middle. CDR3 length: 13 amino acids. Germline V gives CDR1 SNHLY, CDR2 FYNNEI. The CDR3 DNA reads TGTGCCACCCGCCTGCGGGTGAACACTGAAGCTTTCTTT. The encoded protein is CATRLRVNTEAFF.

With respect to this clone: A junction boundary mismatches the germline segment, possibly from a read error. This chain connects TRBV28 to TRBJ2-7; 7 bases are a match to TRBD2. Germline CDR1 and CDR2: MDHEN and SYDVKM. The CDR3 is made up of 12 amino acids. Here the CDR3 reads CASTPPRGLLRF. DNA of the CDR3: TGTGCCAGCACCCCCCCGCGGGGGTTGCTACGGTTC.

About this clone: Since the CDR3 does not end with the conserved phenylalanine or tryptophan, this likely comes from a read error. The V and J genes are TRBV19 and TRBJ1-6, with 9 nucleotides matching TRBD1. Germline V lookup: CDR1 LNHDA, CDR2 SQIVND (reference sequence). The CDR3 spans 14 residues. Losses at the gene ends were 5 bases for V and 6 bases for J; bases not matched to a gene: 2. The CDR3, as DNA: TGTGCCAGTAGTCAGACAGGGGGTAATTCACCCCTCCACTCT. Encoded protein: CASSQTGGNSPLHS.

This clone has at least ten counts. J is TRBJ2-7 and V is TRBV7-2; TRBD2 matches at 7 bases. The CDR3 is made up of 12 amino acids. CDR1 is SGHTA and CDR2 is FQGNSA in the germline V gene. V trimming: 5 bases; J trimming: 7 bases; junction bases outside the gene matches: 5. The CDR3, as DNA: TGTGCCAGCAGCCGGGACTACGCGGAGCAGTACTTC. Encoded protein: CASSRDYAEQYF.

Only a few counts were recorded for this clone. The rearrangement links TRBV6-2 or TRBV6-3 to TRBJ1-6, with TRBD1 identical over 8 bases. After removal of 4 bases from V and 10 bases from J, the junction contained 27 bases not matched to a gene. Germline V lookup: CDR1 MNHEY, CDR2 SVGEGT. This CDR3 has 21 amino acids. The CDR3 bases are TGTGCCAGCAGTTTACTCCACTTCCTGGTGACAGGGGATGGGGTGAGGTCACCCCTCCACTTT. This gives the protein CASSLLHFLVTGDGVRSPLHF.

This clone has a count of ten or more. The chain recombines TRBV7-2 with TRBJ2-1, with 8 nucleotides matching TRBD2. Germline-derived CDR1 and CDR2 are SGHTA and FQGNSA. The trim removed 1 base at V and 7 bases at J, leaving 6 bases unmatched. The CDR3 is 15 amino acids. The CDR3 here is CASSLGTSTWNEQFF. CDR3 sequence (DNA): TGTGCCAGCAGCTTAGGGACTAGCACCTGGAATGAGCAGTTCTTC.

In this sample, this clone is medium-sized. The V and J genes are TRBV6-6 and TRBJ2-7; D uncertain. The ends were cut back, 2 bases at V and 0 bases at J, with 8 bases in the middle. CDR3 length: 14 amino acids. Germline V gene lookup returns CDR1 MNHNY and CDR2 SVGAGI (reference sequence). The CDR3 DNA sequence: TGTGCCAGCAGTTACGACGGATTCTCCTACGAGCAGTACTTC. Protein: CASSYDGFSYEQYF.

Details on this clone: A much larger clonotype is one base distant, so this may be a read error. The chain employs TRBV28 and TRBJ2-5; the match to TRBD1 covers 7 bases. Germline V gene lookup returns CDR1 MDHEN and CDR2 SYDVKM. This CDR3 is 15 amino acids long. Trimming removed 3 bases from V and 5 bases from J; junction bases left unmatched: 9. Written as DNA, the CDR3 is TGTGCCAGCAGTTTTGGCCATGGACAGGCGGAGACCCAGTACTTC. Protein: CASSFGHGQAETQYF. The full variable domain, in which reference TRBV28 and TRBJ2-5 provide the parts outside the CDR3, is DVKVTQSSRYLVKRTGEKVFLECVQDMDHENMFWYRQDPGLGLRLIYFSYDVKMKEKGDIPEGYSVSREKKERFSLILESASTNQTSMYLCASSFGHGQAETQYFGPGTRLLVL.